This T cell receptor beta chain comes out of a study of blood T cell repertoires in COVID-19. The overall study: COVID-19 samples, acute and convalescent, were from the United States, Italy and Spain. Nucleic acid was either cDNA or gDNA, and it came from T cells, B-cell-depleted T cells, or PBMCs.

This CDR3 comprises 17 residues. Trimming took 6 bases from V and 7 from J; bases not matched to a gene: 18. Germline CDR1 is LNHNV and CDR2 is YYDKDF (reference sequence). During active infection, Seattle patients enrolled and were then monitored through disease. In the original processing: Nucleated cell number was recorded as an estimate derived from reference gene primer amplification. TCRdb's copy holds only in-frame clones and misses some; the assay was immunoSEQ multiplex PCR. V and J calls and clone size come straight from that table; D and trimming were deduced from the DNA. The sample carries about 92,000 clones, around nine tenths recorded once.

This receptor was taken from a woman aged 60-70 years with COVID-19, enrolled during active disease. Input material: peripheral blood. The V and J genes are TRBV15 and TRBJ2-1; 7 nucleotides line up with TRBD1. The DNA of the CDR3 is TGTGCCACCAGACCCGGGAAGGGGGCGCAAGTTGATAATGAGCAGTTCTTC. Amino acids: CATRPGKGAQVDNEQFF. Complete variable domain (other parts from reference TRBV15 and TRBJ2-1): DAMVIQNPRYQVTQFGKPVTLSCSQTLNHNVMYWYQQKSSQAPKLLFHYYDKDFNNEADTPDNFQSRRPNTSFCFLDIRSPGLGDTAMYLCATRPGKGAQVDNEQFFGPGTRLTVL.